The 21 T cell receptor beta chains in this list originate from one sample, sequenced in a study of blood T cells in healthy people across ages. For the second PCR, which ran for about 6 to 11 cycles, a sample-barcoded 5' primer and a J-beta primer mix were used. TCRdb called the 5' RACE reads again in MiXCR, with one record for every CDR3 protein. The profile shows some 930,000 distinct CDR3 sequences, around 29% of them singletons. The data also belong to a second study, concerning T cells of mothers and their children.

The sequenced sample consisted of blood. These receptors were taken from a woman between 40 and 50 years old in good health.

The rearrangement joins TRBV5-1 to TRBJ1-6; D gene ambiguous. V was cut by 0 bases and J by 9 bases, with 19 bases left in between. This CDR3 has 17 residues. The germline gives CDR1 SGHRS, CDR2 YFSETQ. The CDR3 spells CASSLETEGRGSSPLHF. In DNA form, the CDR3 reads TGCGCCAGCAGCTTGGAGACGGAAGGCCGTGGGAGTTCACCCCTCCACTTT.

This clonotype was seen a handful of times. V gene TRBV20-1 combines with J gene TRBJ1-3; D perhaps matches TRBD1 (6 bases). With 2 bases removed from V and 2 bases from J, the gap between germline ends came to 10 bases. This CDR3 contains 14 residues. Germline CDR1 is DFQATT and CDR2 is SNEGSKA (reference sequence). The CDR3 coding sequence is TGCAGTGCTAGAACTTACAGGGCTGGAAACACCATATATTTT. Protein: CSARTYRAGNTIYF.

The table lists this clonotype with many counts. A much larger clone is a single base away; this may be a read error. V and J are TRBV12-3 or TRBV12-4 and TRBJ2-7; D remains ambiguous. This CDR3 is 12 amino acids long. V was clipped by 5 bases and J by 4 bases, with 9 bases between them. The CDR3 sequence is CASSVGPYEQYF. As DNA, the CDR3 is TGTGCCAGCAGTGTAGGGCCGTACGAGCAGTACTTC.

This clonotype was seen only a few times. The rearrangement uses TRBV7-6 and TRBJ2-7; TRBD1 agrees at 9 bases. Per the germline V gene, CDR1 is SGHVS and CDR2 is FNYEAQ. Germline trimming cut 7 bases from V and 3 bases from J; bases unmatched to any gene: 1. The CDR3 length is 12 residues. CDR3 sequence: CASKGQGYEQYF. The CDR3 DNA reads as TGTGCCAGCAAGGGACAGGGCTACGAGCAGTACTTC. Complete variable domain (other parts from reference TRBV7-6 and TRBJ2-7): GAGVSQSPRYKVTKRGQDVALRCDPISGHVSLYWYRQALGQGPEFLTYFNYEAQQDKSGLPNDRFSAERPEGSISTLTIQRTEQRDSAMYRCASKGQGYEQYFGPGTRLTVT.

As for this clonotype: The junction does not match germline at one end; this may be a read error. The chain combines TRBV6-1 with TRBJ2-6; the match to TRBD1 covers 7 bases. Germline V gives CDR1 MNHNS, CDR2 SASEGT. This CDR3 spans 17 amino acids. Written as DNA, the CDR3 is TGTGCCAGCAGGAGACAGGGCTCTACTCTGGGGGTCAACGTCCTGACTTTC. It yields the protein CASRRQGSTLGVNVLTF.

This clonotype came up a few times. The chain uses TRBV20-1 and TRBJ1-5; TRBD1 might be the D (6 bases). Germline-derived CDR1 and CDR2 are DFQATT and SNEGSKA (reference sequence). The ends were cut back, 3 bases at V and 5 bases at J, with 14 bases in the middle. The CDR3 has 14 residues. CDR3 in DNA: TGCAGTGCTAGCCCACAGGGTTCGGATCAGCCCCAGCATTTT. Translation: CSASPQGSDQPQHF.

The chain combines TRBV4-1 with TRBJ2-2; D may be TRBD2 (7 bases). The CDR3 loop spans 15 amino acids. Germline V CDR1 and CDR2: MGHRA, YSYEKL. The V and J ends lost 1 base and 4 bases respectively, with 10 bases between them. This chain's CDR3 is CASSQGRGGTGELFF. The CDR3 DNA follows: TGCGCCAGCAGCCAAGGGAGGGGGGGCACCGGGGAGCTGTTTTTT.

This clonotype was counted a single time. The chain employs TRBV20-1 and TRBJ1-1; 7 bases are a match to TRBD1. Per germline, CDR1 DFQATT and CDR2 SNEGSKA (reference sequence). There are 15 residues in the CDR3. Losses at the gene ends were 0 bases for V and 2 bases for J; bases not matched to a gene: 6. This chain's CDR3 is CSARDMKGANTEAFF. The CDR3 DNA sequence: TGCAGTGCTAGAGATATGAAGGGGGCTAACACTGAAGCTTTCTTT.

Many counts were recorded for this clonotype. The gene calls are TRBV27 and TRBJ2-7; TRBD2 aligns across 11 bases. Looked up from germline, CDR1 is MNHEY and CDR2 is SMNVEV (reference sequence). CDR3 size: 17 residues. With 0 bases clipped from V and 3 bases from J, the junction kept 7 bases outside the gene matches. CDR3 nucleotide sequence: TGTGCCAGCAGTTTATCCGGGCTAGCGGGGGGTTTCTACGAGCAGTACTTC. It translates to CASSLSGLAGGFYEQYF.

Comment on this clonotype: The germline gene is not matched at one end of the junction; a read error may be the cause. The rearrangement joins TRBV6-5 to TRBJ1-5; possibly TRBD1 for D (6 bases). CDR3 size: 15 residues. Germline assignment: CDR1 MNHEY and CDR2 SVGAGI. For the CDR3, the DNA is TGTGCCGGCAGGATACGGGGGCGGGTAAATCAGCCCCAGCATTTT. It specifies CAGRIRGRVNQPQHF.

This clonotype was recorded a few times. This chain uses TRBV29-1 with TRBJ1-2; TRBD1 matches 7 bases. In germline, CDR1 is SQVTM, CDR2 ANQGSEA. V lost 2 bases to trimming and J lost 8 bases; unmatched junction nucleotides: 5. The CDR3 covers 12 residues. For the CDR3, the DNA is TGCAGCGTTGAACAGGGGGGCGAAGGCTACACCTTC. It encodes CSVEQGGEGYTF.

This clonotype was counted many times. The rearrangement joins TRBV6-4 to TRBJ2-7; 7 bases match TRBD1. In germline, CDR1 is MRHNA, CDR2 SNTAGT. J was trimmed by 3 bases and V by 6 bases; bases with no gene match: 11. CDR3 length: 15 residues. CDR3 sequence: CASSSRGQTIYEQYF. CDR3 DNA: TGTGCCAGCAGCAGCCGGGGACAGACGATCTACGAGCAGTACTTC.

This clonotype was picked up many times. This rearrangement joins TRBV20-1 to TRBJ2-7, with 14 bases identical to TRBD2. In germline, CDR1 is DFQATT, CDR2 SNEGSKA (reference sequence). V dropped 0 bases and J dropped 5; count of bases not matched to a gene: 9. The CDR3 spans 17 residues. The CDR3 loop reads CSARETGTSGGVNEQYF. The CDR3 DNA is TGCAGTGCTAGAGAAACCGGGACTAGCGGGGGAGTGAACGAGCAGTACTTC.

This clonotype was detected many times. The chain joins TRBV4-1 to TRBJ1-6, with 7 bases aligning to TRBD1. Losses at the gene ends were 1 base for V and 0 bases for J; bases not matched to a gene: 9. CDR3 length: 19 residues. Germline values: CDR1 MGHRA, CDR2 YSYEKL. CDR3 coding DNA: TGCGCCAGCAGCCAAGTTTTGGGGACAGTGAGCTCCTATAATTCACCCCTCCACTTT. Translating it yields CASSQVLGTVSSYNSPLHF.

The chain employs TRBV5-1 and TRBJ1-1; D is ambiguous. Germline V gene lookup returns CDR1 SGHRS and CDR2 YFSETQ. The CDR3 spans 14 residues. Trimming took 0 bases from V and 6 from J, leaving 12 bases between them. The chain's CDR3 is CASSLDSGPPEAFF. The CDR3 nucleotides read TGCGCCAGCAGCTTGGATTCCGGACCCCCTGAAGCTTTCTTT.

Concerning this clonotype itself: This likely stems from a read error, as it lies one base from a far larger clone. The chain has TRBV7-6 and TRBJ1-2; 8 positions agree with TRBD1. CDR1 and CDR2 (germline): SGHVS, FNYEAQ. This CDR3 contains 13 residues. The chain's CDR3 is CASSPQGDYGHTF. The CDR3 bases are TGTGCCAGCAGCCCACAGGGGGACTATGGCCACACCTTC.

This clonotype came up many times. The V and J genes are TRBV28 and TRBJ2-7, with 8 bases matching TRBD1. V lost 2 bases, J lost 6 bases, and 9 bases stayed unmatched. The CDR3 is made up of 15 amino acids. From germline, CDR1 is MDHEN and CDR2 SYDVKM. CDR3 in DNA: TGTGCCAGCAGTTTACTCGGGACAGGACTTCCCGAGCAGTACTTC. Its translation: CASSLLGTGLPEQYF.

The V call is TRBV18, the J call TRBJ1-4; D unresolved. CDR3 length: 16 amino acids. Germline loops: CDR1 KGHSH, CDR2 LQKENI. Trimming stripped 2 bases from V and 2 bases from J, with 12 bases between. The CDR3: CASSPAGYNTNEKLFF. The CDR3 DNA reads TGTGCCAGCTCACCAGCGGGCTACAATACTAATGAAAAACTGTTTTTT.

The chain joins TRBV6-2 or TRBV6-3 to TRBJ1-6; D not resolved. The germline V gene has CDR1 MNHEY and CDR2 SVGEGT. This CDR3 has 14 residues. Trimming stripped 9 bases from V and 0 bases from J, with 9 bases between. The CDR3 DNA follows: TGTGCCAGTTCCTTCGACTCCTATAATTCACCCCTCCACTTT. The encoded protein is CASSFDSYNSPLHF.

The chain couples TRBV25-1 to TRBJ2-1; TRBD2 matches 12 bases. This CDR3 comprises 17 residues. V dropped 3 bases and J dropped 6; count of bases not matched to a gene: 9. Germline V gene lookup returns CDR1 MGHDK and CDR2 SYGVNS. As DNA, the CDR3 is TGTGCCAGCAGTGACCCTAGCGGGAGGGCCTCAGCCAATGAGCAGTTCTTC. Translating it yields CASSDPSGRASANEQFF.

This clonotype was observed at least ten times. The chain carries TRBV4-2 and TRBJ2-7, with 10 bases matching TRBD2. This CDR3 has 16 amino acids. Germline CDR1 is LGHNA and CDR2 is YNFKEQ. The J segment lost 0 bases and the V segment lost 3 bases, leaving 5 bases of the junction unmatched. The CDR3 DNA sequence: TGTGCCAGCAGCCAGGCTGCTAGCGGGAGCTCCTACGAGCAGTACTTC. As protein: CASSQAASGSSYEQYF.